This T cell receptor beta chain was profiled in a study of radiotherapy plus CTLA-4 blockade in lung cancer. Study background: Across the patients, objective responses occurred in approximately 17%, and disease control in over 25%.

It was focal radiation plus CTLA-4 blockade with ipilimumab that patients with chemo-refractory metastatic non-small-cell lung cancer received. Assay used: immunoSEQ multiplex PCR; TCRdb lists only in-frame clones, some missing. The sample lists fewer than 140,000 clones, roughly 84% seen once, with 2.4% in the top ten. General study results and limits: Expansion of tumor-derived TCR clones was observed in blood after radiotherapy plus ipilimumab. Best predicting response, reportedly, were early blood T cell clone dynamics, with interferon-beta.

To note about this clone: No antigen is known for it.

The CDR3 spans 13 residues. CDR1 is SGHAT, CDR2 FQNNGV, per germline. V lost 3 bases, J lost 4 bases, and 9 bases lay in between. The J gene is TRBJ1-2, the V gene TRBV11-2; possible D gene TRBD1, 5 bases. The specimen comprised peripheral blood, sampled from a patient treated with radiotherapy plus ipilimumab. The clonotype originates from a human donor with non-small cell lung cancer that progressed on radiotherapy plus ipilimumab. Some clones in this sample may be carry-over from other donors' samples. CDR3 sequence (DNA): TGTGCCAGCAGCTTCGGGGCGCGCTATGGCTACACCTTC. Translated, it gives CASSFGARYGYTF.